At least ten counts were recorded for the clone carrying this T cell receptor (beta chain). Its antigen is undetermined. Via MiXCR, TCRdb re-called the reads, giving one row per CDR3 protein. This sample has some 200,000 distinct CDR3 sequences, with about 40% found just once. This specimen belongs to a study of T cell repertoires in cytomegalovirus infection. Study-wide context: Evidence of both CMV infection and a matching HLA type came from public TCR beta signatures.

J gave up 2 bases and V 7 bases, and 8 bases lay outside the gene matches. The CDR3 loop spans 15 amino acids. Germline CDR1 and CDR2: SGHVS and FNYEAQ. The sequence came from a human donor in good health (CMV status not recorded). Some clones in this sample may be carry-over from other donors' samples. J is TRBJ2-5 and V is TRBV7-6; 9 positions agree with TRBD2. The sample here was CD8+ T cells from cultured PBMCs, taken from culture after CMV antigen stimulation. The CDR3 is CASTSGLAPQETQYF. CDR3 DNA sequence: TGTGCCAGCACCTCGGGACTAGCACCACAAGAGACCCAGTACTTC.